This entry lists 27 T cell receptor beta chains sequenced from one sample in a study of T cell responses to AZD1222 COVID-19 vaccine. Using immunoSEQ multiplex PCR, the repertoire was profiled, and TCRdb retains in-frame clones only, with some absent. The sample lists 100,000 to 150,000 clones; just over 90% were seen once. The specimen was peripheral blood, collected 28 days after the second AZD1222 dose. These receptor sequences come from an adult who received the AZD1222 COVID-19 vaccine.

Notes on this clone: This specimen includes other DNA sequences encoding the same CDR3. The chain recombines TRBV28 with TRBJ1-1, with 7 bases that match TRBD1. This CDR3 has 12 residues. Germline V gene data show CDR1 as MDHEN and CDR2 as SYDVKM. The junction had 4 bases not matched to a gene; V was cut back by 4 bases and J by 8 bases. The CDR3 coding sequence is TGTGCCAGCAGTTCAGGGGGGACAGAAGCTTTCTTT. Translating it yields CASSSGGTEAFF.

The chain recombines TRBV30 with TRBJ1-2; D remains ambiguous. CDR1 and CDR2 (germline): GTSNPN, SVGIG (reference sequence). There are 15 residues in the CDR3. V lost 4 bases and J 2 bases, leaving 17 bases between the germline ends. The CDR3 loop reads CAWKRGGGYNYGYTF. The CDR3 DNA sequence: TGTGCCTGGAAGAGAGGAGGTGGTTACAACTATGGCTACACCTTC.

The V and J genes are TRBV28 and TRBJ2-5; D gene uncertain. This CDR3 is 11 amino acids long. Germline CDR1 is MDHEN and CDR2 is SYDVKM. Trimming cost V 1 base and J 4 bases, with 1 base left between them. CDR3 sequence: CASSLLETQYF. The DNA of the CDR3 is TGTGCCAGCAGTTTATTAGAGACCCAGTACTTC.

V gene TRBV5-1 combines with J gene TRBJ2-3; 9 bases line up with TRBD2. The CDR3 loop spans 16 amino acids. J lost 3 bases, V lost 4 bases, and 9 bases had no gene match. Per germline, CDR1 SGHRS and CDR2 YFSETQ. The CDR3 spells CASSVAGAGLTDTQYF. The CDR3 bases are TGCGCCAGCAGCGTAGCGGGAGCTGGCTTAACAGATACGCAGTATTTT.

This chain connects TRBV10-3 to TRBJ2-1; 9 bases align to TRBD2. This CDR3 contains 15 residues. The germline V gene encodes CDR1 ENHRY and CDR2 SYGVKD. V was clipped by 4 bases and J by 8 bases; unmatched bases: 9. The CDR3 is CAISGGAGGPDEQFF. The CDR3 nucleotides read TGTGCCATCAGTGGCGGGGCGGGAGGGCCTGATGAGCAGTTCTTC.

V usage is TRBV24-1 and J usage is TRBJ2-4; the D gene is possibly TRBD1 (5 bases). The V end lost 3 bases, the J end lost 0 bases, and 8 bases lay between the germline ends. CDR3 size: 15 residues. CDR1 is KGHDR, CDR2 SFDVKD, per germline. CDR3 protein: CATSDAGLAKNIQYF. The CDR3 DNA follows: TGTGCCACCAGTGATGCAGGGCTAGCCAAAAACATTCAGTACTTC.

The V call is TRBV5-1, the J call TRBJ1-2, with 7 bases fitting TRBD1. V dropped 0 bases and J dropped 7; count of bases not matched to a gene: 3. CDR1 and CDR2 from the germline V gene are SGHRS and YFSETQ. This CDR3 has 13 residues. The CDR3 sequence is CASSLESGGGYTF. Written as DNA, the CDR3 is TGCGCCAGCAGCTTGGAGTCAGGGGGTGGCTACACCTTC.

This chain joins TRBV28 and TRBJ1-3; D perhaps matches TRBD1 (6 bases). Deletions cut 8 bases from V and 4 bases from J, with 15 bases between. Germline values: CDR1 MDHEN, CDR2 SYDVKM. CDR3 length equals 14 residues. Here the CDR3 reads CASRQGQVGNTIYF. In DNA, the CDR3 is TGTGCCAGCCGTCAGGGGCAAGTGGGAAACACCATATATTTT. Using reference TRBV28 and TRBJ1-3 for the parts outside the CDR3, the full variable domain is DVKVTQSSRYLVKRTGEKVFLECVQDMDHENMFWYRQDPGLGLRLIYFSYDVKMKEKGDIPEGYSVSREKKERFSLILESASTNQTSMYLCASRQGQVGNTIYFGEGSWLTVV.

V usage is TRBV29-1 and J usage is TRBJ2-1; TRBD1 matches 8 bases. J gave up 7 bases and V 4 bases, and 3 bases lay outside the gene matches. From germline, CDR1 is SQVTM and CDR2 ANQGSEA. The CDR3 extends over 12 amino acids. CDR3 amino acids: CSVVQGANEQFF. The CDR3, as DNA: TGCAGCGTTGTGCAGGGGGCAAATGAGCAGTTCTTC.

The rearrangement links TRBV2 to TRBJ1-5; D unresolved. Germline CDR1 SNHLY, CDR2 FYNNEI. The CDR3 is 14 amino acids. The V end lost 7 bases, the J end lost 2 bases, and 12 bases lay between the germline ends. The CDR3 sequence: CASNVESGNQPQHF. CDR3 nucleotides: TGTGCCAGCAACGTTGAGAGCGGCAATCAGCCCCAGCATTTT.

The V call is TRBV6-5, the J call TRBJ1-6; D possibly corresponds to TRBD1 (5 bases). From germline, CDR1 is MNHEY and CDR2 SVGAGI. The CDR3 sequence is 15 residues long. V was cut by 5 bases and J by 6 bases, with 14 bases left in between. CDR3 bases: TGTGCCAGCAGTCGGGGCGACACGGGTAATTCACCCCTCCACTTT. Translated, it gives CASSRGDTGNSPLHF.

This chain links TRBV2 with TRBJ1-2, with 8 bases identical to TRBD1. The germline V gene has CDR1 SNHLY and CDR2 FYNNEI. V lost 8 bases and J lost 8; bases outside the gene matches: 10. The CDR3 covers 13 residues. CDR3 loop: CASSLDRAGGYTF. The CDR3 bases are TGTGCCAGCTCCTTGGACAGGGCTGGGGGCTACACCTTC.

The gene calls are TRBV7-9 and TRBJ2-7; D perhaps matches TRBD1 (5 bases). Per germline, CDR1 SEHNR and CDR2 FQNEAQ (reference sequence). Between the trimmed V and J ends, which lost 3 bases and 2 bases, there was a span of 8 bases. The CDR3 sequence is 13 residues long. The CDR3 reads CASSLDTTYEQYF. DNA for the CDR3: TGTGCCAGCAGCTTGGACACAACCTACGAGCAGTACTTC.

This clone appeared once. This chain uses TRBV2 with TRBJ1-6; TRBD1 agrees at 9 bases. The CDR3 has 14 amino acids. The V gene's germline CDR1 is SNHLY and CDR2 FYNNEI. V was clipped by 6 bases and J by 5 bases; unmatched bases: 2. The CDR3 sequence: CASRGTGNNSPLHF. The CDR3 DNA sequence: TGTGCCAGCAGGGGGACAGGGAATAATTCACCCCTCCACTTT.

The chain joins TRBV9 to TRBJ2-3; D possibly corresponds to TRBD2 (6 bases). The germline gives CDR1 SGDLS, CDR2 YYNGEE. CDR3 length: 16 residues. Trimming pared 4 bases from V and 0 bases from J, leaving 15 bases between. This chain's CDR3 is CASSLLVDYSTDTQYF. In nucleotides, the CDR3 is TGTGCCAGCAGCCTCCTGGTGGACTATAGCACAGATACGCAGTATTTT. Together with reference TRBV9 and TRBJ2-3, the CDR3 gives the full variable domain: DSGVTQTPKHLITATGQRVTLRCSPRSGDLSVYWYQQSLDQGLQFLIQYYNGEERAKGNILERFSAQQFPDLHSELNLSSLELGDSALYFCASSLLVDYSTDTQYFGPGTRLTVL.

The chain is built from TRBV28 and TRBJ1-2; perhaps TRBD1 as D (6 bases). Germline CDR1 MDHEN, CDR2 SYDVKM. Trimming cost V 8 bases and J 8 bases, with 15 bases left between them. The CDR3 length is 12 residues. The CDR3 sequence is CASRQGRGGYTF. CDR3 DNA sequence: TGTGCCAGCCGGCAGGGCAGGGGAGGCTACACCTTC.

The chain has TRBV18 and TRBJ2-1, with D possibly being TRBD2 (5 bases). V dropped 2 bases and J dropped 7 bases, with 15 bases sitting between them. Germline V lookup: CDR1 KGHSH, CDR2 LQKENI. The CDR3 runs to 15 residues. CDR3 DNA sequence: TGTGCCAGCTCACCAATCGGCGGACTCCCGAATGAGCAGTTCTTC. Translated, it gives CASSPIGGLPNEQFF.

V usage is TRBV7-8 and J usage is TRBJ2-3; 12 bases agree with TRBD2. V gave up 3 bases and J gave up 2 bases; unmatched junction bases: 15. The CDR3 covers 20 residues. The germline gives CDR1 SGHVS, CDR2 FQNEAQ. DNA of the CDR3: TGTGCCAGCAGCTTCCGGGGTTGGACTAGCGGGAACGGATACACAGATACGCAGTATTTT. Protein: CASSFRGWTSGNGYTDTQYF.

The V call is TRBV7-3, the J call TRBJ2-7; no definite D call. V dropped 2 bases and J dropped 4 bases, with 6 bases sitting between them. The length of the CDR3 is 12 residues. The germline gives CDR1 SGHTA, CDR2 FQGTGA. The CDR3 coding sequence is TGTGCCAGCAGCTTATCCCCTTACGAGCAGTACTTC. Translating gives CASSLSPYEQYF.

The chain recombines TRBV18 with TRBJ2-1; D is uncertain. V gave up 0 bases and J gave up 4 bases, with 7 bases separating them. The CDR3 length is 14 residues. Germline CDR1 reads KGHSH; CDR2 reads LQKENI. The CDR3 sequence: CASSPPGDYNEQFF. The CDR3 coding sequence is TGTGCCAGCTCACCACCGGGCGATTACAATGAGCAGTTCTTC.

The chain carries TRBV11-2 and TRBJ2-1; D unclear. CDR1 is SGHAT, CDR2 FQNNGV, per germline. Trimming took 1 base from V and 4 from J, leaving 5 bases between them. The CDR3 is 13 amino acids. The DNA for the CDR3 is TGTGCCAGCAGCTTAGGACCGTACAATGAGCAGTTCTTC. Its protein product is CASSLGPYNEQFF.

The rearrangement links TRBV4-1 to TRBJ2-1, with TRBD2 as a possible D gene (5 bases). Germline V gives CDR1 MGHRA, CDR2 YSYEKL. The CDR3 contains 17 residues. V was clipped by 1 base and J by 5 bases, with 18 bases between them. This CDR3 reads CASSQGFLLGLHNEQFF. Here the CDR3 DNA reads TGCGCCAGCAGCCAAGGGTTCTTACTAGGGTTACACAATGAGCAGTTCTTC.

J is TRBJ1-5 and V is TRBV20-1; D not certain. Germline values: CDR1 DFQATT, CDR2 SNEGSKA (reference sequence). Trimming took off 3 bases at V and 1 base at J, with 16 bases between the two ends. There are 16 residues in the CDR3. CDR3 bases: TGCAGTGCTAGTAAAGTCCACCTGGGAAGCAATCAGCCCCAGCATTTT. Translation gives CSASKVHLGSNQPQHF.

V is TRBV5-4 and J is TRBJ2-1; 10 nucleotides align to TRBD2. CDR3 size: 16 residues. Germline V lookup: CDR1 SGHNT, CDR2 YYREEE (reference sequence). With 4 bases clipped from V and 2 bases from J, the junction kept 6 bases outside the gene matches. For the CDR3, the DNA is TGTGCCAGCAGCGTCGGGACTAGCGTTACCTACAATGAGCAGTTCTTC. This codes for CASSVGTSVTYNEQFF.

The J gene is TRBJ2-3, the V gene TRBV27, with D maybe TRBD1 (5 bases). This CDR3 region has 15 residues. Trimming pared 4 bases from V and 2 bases from J, leaving 13 bases between. The V gene's germline CDR1 is MNHEY and CDR2 SMNVEV (reference sequence). The CDR3 DNA follows: TGTGCCAGCAGTTCTGGGGCCTGGTCCACAGATACGCAGTATTTT. Translated: CASSSGAWSTDTQYF.

The rearrangement uses TRBV9 and TRBJ2-2, with unresolved D. CDR3 length: 15 amino acids. V lost 7 bases and J 0 bases, leaving 13 bases between the germline ends. Germline-derived CDR1 and CDR2 are SGDLS and YYNGEE. The CDR3 spells CASARHGANTGELFF. The CDR3, as DNA: TGTGCCAGCGCCCGGCATGGCGCGAACACCGGGGAGCTGTTTTTT.

This clone was detected a few times. The V call is TRBV5-1, the J call TRBJ1-1, with 7 bases fitting TRBD1. The germline CDR1 and CDR2 sequences are SGHRS and YFSETQ. The V gene end was trimmed by 3 bases and the J gene end by 4 bases; junction bases not matched to a gene: 9. CDR3 size: 15 residues. CDR3 loop: CASSYETGLGTEAFF. The DNA of the CDR3 is TGCGCCAGCAGCTATGAGACAGGGCTTGGCACTGAAGCTTTCTTT.